The text below deals with one T cell receptor (beta chain). Those who participated ranged in age from roughly 18 to 89 years and resided in 20 to 30 US areas. With 5 bases removed from V and 1 base from J, the gap between germline ends came to 11 bases. Germline V lookup: CDR1 SGHTA, CDR2 FQGNSA. The CDR3 runs 14 residues. This sample stems from a study of blood T cell repertoires in COVID-19. The wider study: Whether acute or convalescent, the COVID-19 samples came from the United States, Italy and Spain.

Original processing methods: Estimated nucleated cell counts came from reference gene primer amplification. Using immunoSEQ multiplex PCR, the repertoire was profiled, and TCRdb retains in-frame clones only, with some absent. V and J calls and clone size follow that table, whereas D and trimming were derived from the DNA. The repertoire holds more than 300,000 clones, with approximately 90% as singletons. The chain carries TRBV7-2 and TRBJ1-1, with TRBD1 as a possible D gene (6 bases). This sequence originates from a woman aged 40 to 49 who had been exposed to COVID-19. Sequencing was done on a sample of PBMCs or T cells enriched from blood (not recorded which). The CDR3 nucleotides are TGTGCCAGCAGCCTTACAGGGCGGAACACTGAAGCTTTCTTT. This sequence encodes CASSLTGRNTEAFF. The variable domain in full, with the rest retrieved from reference TRBV7-2 and TRBJ1-1, is GAGVSQSPSNKVTEKGKDVELRCDPISGHTALYWYRQSLGQGLEFLIYFQGNSAPDKSGLPSDRFSAERTGGSVSTLTIQRTQQEDSAVYLCASSLTGRNTEAFFGQGTRLTVV.